This T cell receptor (beta chain) was retrieved from a study of identical twins. Comment on this clonotype: As yet, its antigen is unknown.

Regarding the study as a whole: Carriage of fewer insertions was seen in abundant cord blood beta clonotypes, whereas memory repertoires showed none.

In germline, CDR1 is SGHRS, CDR2 YFSETQ. The CDR3 covers 15 residues. Trimming removed 7 bases from V and 2 bases from J, with 16 bases in between. TCRdb used MiXCR to reprocess the 5' RACE reads, holding one entry per CDR3 protein. The profile shows more than 1.5 million distinct CDR3 sequences, around a third of them singletons. The source material was cord blood. The receptor was derived from a newborn girl in good health. The chain joins TRBV5-1 to TRBJ2-1; D may correspond to TRBD1 or TRBD2 (6 bases each). CDR3 residues: CASGWRGSPYNEQFF. As DNA, the CDR3 is TGCGCCAGCGGATGGAGGGGGAGCCCCTACAATGAGCAGTTCTTC. The full variable domain, in which reference TRBV5-1 and TRBJ2-1 provide the parts outside the CDR3, is KAGVTQTPRYLIKTRGQQVTLSCSPISGHRSVSWYQQTPGQGLQFLFEYFSETQRNKGNFPGRFSGRQFSNSRSEMNVSTLELGDSALYLCASGWRGSPYNEQFFGPGTRLTVL.